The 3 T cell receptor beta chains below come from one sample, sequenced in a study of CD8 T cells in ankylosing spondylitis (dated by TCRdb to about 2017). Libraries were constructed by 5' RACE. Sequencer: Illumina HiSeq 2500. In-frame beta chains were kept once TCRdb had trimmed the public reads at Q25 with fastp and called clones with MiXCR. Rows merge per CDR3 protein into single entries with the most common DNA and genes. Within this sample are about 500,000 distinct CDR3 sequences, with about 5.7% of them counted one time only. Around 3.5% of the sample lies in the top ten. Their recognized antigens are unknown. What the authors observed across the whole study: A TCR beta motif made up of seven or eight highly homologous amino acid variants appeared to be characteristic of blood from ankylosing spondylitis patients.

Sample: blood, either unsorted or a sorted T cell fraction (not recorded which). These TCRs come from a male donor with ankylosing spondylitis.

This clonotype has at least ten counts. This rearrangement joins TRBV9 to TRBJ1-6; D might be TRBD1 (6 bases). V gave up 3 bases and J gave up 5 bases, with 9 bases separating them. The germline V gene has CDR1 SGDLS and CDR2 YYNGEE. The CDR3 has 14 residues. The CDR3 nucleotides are TGTGCCAGCAGCGCACAGGGACATAATTCACCCCTCCACTTT. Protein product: CASSAQGHNSPLHF.

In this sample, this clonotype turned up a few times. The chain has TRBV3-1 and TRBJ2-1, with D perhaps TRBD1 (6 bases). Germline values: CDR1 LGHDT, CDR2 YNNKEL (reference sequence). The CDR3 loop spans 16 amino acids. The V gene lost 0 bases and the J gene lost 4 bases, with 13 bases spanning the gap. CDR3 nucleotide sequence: TGTGCCAGCAGCCAAGATCCCCAGGGGTATTACAATGAGCAGTTCTTC. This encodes CASSQDPQGYYNEQFF.

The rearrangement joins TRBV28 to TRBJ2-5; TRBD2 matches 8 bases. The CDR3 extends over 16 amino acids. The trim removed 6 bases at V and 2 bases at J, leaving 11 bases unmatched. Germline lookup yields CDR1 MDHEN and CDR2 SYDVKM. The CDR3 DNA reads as TGTGCCAGCAGAACTACGGGGGGGGGAGTACAAGAGACCCAGTACTTC. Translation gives CASRTTGGGVQETQYF.